Below, 29 T cell receptor beta chains from the same sample are listed, as sequenced in a study of beta chain features in type 1 diabetes. The authors reverse transcribed all of the isolated RNA, so sequencing captured expressed TCRB transcripts. Here immunoSEQ multiplex PCR was the method, and the copy in TCRdb shows in-frame clones only, minus some. Seen here are about 350,000 clones, 15% to 20% observed once, and the top ten hold under 0.05%. Sequencing used naive CD4+ T cells from blood. These receptors were obtained from a woman aged 18-30 years in good health.

The V and J genes are TRBV9 and TRBJ2-6; D is perhaps TRBD2 (5 bases). Germline V lookup: CDR1 SGDLS, CDR2 YYNGEE. V was shortened by 4 bases and J by 4 bases, with 9 bases between the two germline ends. CDR3 length equals 14 residues. The CDR3 DNA reads TGTGCCAGCAGCCCCCGAGGGGGGGCCAACGTCCTGACTTTC. Amino acid sequence: CASSPRGGANVLTF.

This clone was detected a few times. The rearrangement links TRBV15 to TRBJ1-2; TRBD1 might be the D (6 bases). V was trimmed by 3 bases and J by 2 bases, leaving 10 bases between them. This CDR3 comprises 14 residues. Per germline, CDR1 LNHNV and CDR2 YYDKDF (reference sequence). CDR3 in DNA: TGTGCCACCAGCAGTAAAACAGGGAACTATGGCTACACCTTC. This sequence encodes CATSSKTGNYGYTF.

The CDR3 DNA reads TGTGCCTGGACCCGACAGGGCAACACTGAAGCTTTCTTT. Residues: CAWTRQGNTEAFF. The chain recombines TRBV30 with TRBJ1-1, with 7 bases that match TRBD1. This CDR3 has 13 amino acids. V gave up 4 bases and J gave up 2 bases; unmatched junction bases: 4. In germline, CDR1 is GTSNPN, CDR2 SVGIG (reference sequence).

This clone occurred a few times. The gene calls are TRBV7-9 and TRBJ2-1; 7 positions agree with TRBD2. With 6 bases clipped from V and 6 bases from J, the junction kept 2 bases outside the gene matches. Germline lookup yields CDR1 SEHNR and CDR2 FQNEAQ (reference sequence). The CDR3 length is 12 residues. The CDR3 here is CASRRTSNEQFF. The CDR3 DNA is TGTGCCAGCAGGCGGACTAGCAATGAGCAGTTCTTC.

This clone was observed a few times. This chain connects TRBV15 to TRBJ2-1; 11 bases align to TRBD2. This CDR3 has 15 residues. J gave up 10 bases and V 6 bases, and 11 bases lay outside the gene matches. The germline V gene has CDR1 LNHNV and CDR2 YYDKDF (reference sequence). CDR3 DNA sequence: TGTGCCACCAGACCTAGACTAGCGGGAAAGGGCGAGCAGTTCTTC. It encodes CATRPRLAGKGEQFF.

This clone was observed a few times. J is TRBJ2-3 and V is TRBV30; 12 nucleotides align to TRBD2. CDR1 is GTSNPN, CDR2 SVGIG, per germline (reference sequence). Trimming took 0 bases from V and 5 from J; bases not matched to a gene: 15. This CDR3 has 19 amino acids. The CDR3 is CAWSVSRLTSGRSGDTQYF. CDR3 in DNA: TGTGCCTGGAGTGTTTCCCGATTGACTAGCGGGAGATCCGGAGATACGCAGTATTTT.

The V call is TRBV5-1, the J call TRBJ1-1; possibly TRBD1 for D (5 bases). CDR3 size: 13 residues. Per germline, CDR1 SGHRS and CDR2 YFSETQ. Between the trimmed V and J ends, which lost 0 bases and 7 bases, there was a span of 10 bases. This CDR3 reads CASSLAPGGEAFF. The CDR3 region has the DNA TGCGCCAGCAGCTTGGCCCCGGGGGGTGAAGCTTTCTTT.

V gene TRBV30 combines with J gene TRBJ2-1; TRBD1 is a possible D gene (5 bases). Trimming took off 3 bases at V and 4 bases at J, with 16 bases between the two ends. The CDR3 runs to 15 residues. Germline V gene sequence: CDR1 GTSNPN, CDR2 SVGIG (reference sequence). CDR3: CAWRGKGNSYNEQFF. The CDR3 DNA is TGTGCCTGGAGGGGAAAGGGGAACTCTTACAATGAGCAGTTCTTC.

CDR3 residues: CASSPPGLAGVNEQFF. The CDR3 DNA reads TGCGCCAGCAGCCCCCCGGGACTAGCGGGAGTCAATGAGCAGTTCTTC. This sequence joins TRBV5-1 and TRBJ2-1; 14 bases are a match to TRBD2. The germline CDR1 and CDR2 sequences are SGHRS and YFSETQ. Unmatched junction bases numbered 6, after V lost 4 bases and J lost 6 bases. The CDR3 runs to 16 residues.

V is TRBV4-2 and J is TRBJ2-7, with 8 bases lining up with TRBD2. V was clipped by 0 bases and J by 6 bases; unmatched bases: 10. Germline V CDR1 and CDR2: LGHNA, YNFKEQ. The CDR3 is 16 amino acids. The chain's CDR3 is CASSQDQGTRGAEQYF. In DNA form, the CDR3 reads TGTGCCAGCAGCCAAGATCAGGGGACTAGAGGGGCCGAGCAGTACTTC.

The chain links TRBV10-2 to TRBJ2-1; 8 nucleotides agree with TRBD2. Germline V gene lookup returns CDR1 WSHSY and CDR2 SAAADI. Losses at the gene ends were 3 bases for V and 8 bases for J; bases not matched to a gene: 12. This CDR3 comprises 16 residues. Here the CDR3 DNA reads TGCGCCAGCAGTGACGTAGCGGGATCGGGAGGAGATGAGCAGTTCTTC. It yields the protein CASSDVAGSGGDEQFF.

The table lists this clone with a few counts. CDR3 region: CASSPGGSTEAFF. In DNA, the CDR3 is TGTGCCAGCAGCCCAGGGGGGAGCACTGAAGCTTTCTTT. The J gene is TRBJ1-1, the V gene TRBV7-2, with TRBD1 identical over 7 bases. Germline trimming cut 5 bases from V and 4 bases from J; bases unmatched to any gene: 4. There are 13 residues in the CDR3. The germline V gene has CDR1 SGHTA and CDR2 FQGNSA. The full variable domain, completed using reference TRBV7-2 and TRBJ1-1, is GAGVSQSPSNKVTEKGKDVELRCDPISGHTALYWYRQSLGQGLEFLIYFQGNSAPDKSGLPSDRFSAERTGGSVSTLTIQRTQQEDSAVYLCASSPGGSTEAFFGQGTRLTVV.

The chain joins TRBV30 to TRBJ2-7; TRBD1 matches 8 bases. The CDR3 has 13 amino acids. The germline CDR1 and CDR2 sequences are GTSNPN and SVGIG (reference sequence). Germline trimming cut 6 bases from V and 1 base from J; bases unmatched to any gene: 5. The CDR3 protein is CACNTGGSYEQYF. The CDR3 DNA reads TGTGCCTGTAATACAGGGGGGTCCTACGAGCAGTACTTC.

This chain connects TRBV23-1 to TRBJ2-5; D possibly corresponds to TRBD1 (5 bases). TRBV23-1 is identified as an open reading frame with a role that is uncertain. The CDR3 contains 14 residues. V was cut by 0 bases and J by 5 bases, with 10 bases left in between. The CDR3 loop is CASSQSGARETQYF. The CDR3 region has the DNA TGCGCCAGCAGTCAATCTGGGGCGCGGGAGACCCAGTACTTC.

The chain uses TRBV30 and TRBJ2-7; the match to TRBD1 covers 7 bases. The J segment lost 5 bases and the V segment lost 2 bases, leaving 15 bases of the junction unmatched. The germline V gene encodes CDR1 GTSNPN and CDR2 SVGIG (reference sequence). The CDR3 has 16 residues. CDR3 protein: CAWSPPEGAREHEQYF. The CDR3 DNA sequence: TGTGCCTGGAGTCCACCCGAGGGGGCTCGCGAGCACGAGCAGTACTTC.

The V gene is TRBV18, the J gene TRBJ1-1; no clear D. The CDR3 length is 15 residues. Between the trimmed V and J ends, which lost 5 bases and 2 bases, there was a span of 15 bases. Germline CDR1 is KGHSH and CDR2 is LQKENI. CDR3 region: CASSSLTGKNTEAFF. For the CDR3, the DNA is TGTGCCAGCTCATCATTAACCGGGAAAAACACTGAAGCTTTCTTT. Based on the CDR3 plus reference TRBV18 and TRBJ1-1, the full variable domain is NAGVMQNPRHLVRRRGQEARLRCSPMKGHSHVYWYRQLPEEGLKFMVYLQKENIIDESGMPKERFSAEFPKEGPSILRIQQVVRGDSAAYFCASSSLTGKNTEAFFGQGTRLTVV.

This clone was recorded a few times. The rearrangement links TRBV5-4 to TRBJ1-2; D unclear. V lost 0 bases to trimming and J lost 6 bases, with 6 bases between them. Germline CDR1 is SGHNT and CDR2 is YYREEE (reference sequence). CDR3 length: 12 amino acids. The CDR3 is CASSLGHNGYTF. Here the CDR3 DNA reads TGTGCCAGCAGCTTGGGGCATAATGGCTACACCTTC.

This clone was detected only a few times. The J gene is TRBJ2-7, the V gene TRBV18; D remains ambiguous. This CDR3 has 13 residues. Between the trimmed V and J ends, which lost 0 bases and 4 bases, there was a span of 7 bases. In germline, CDR1 is KGHSH, CDR2 LQKENI. The CDR3 nucleotides read TGTGCCAGCTCACCACCTTCTCAGTACGAGCAGTACTTC. Protein sequence: CASSPPSQYEQYF.

This clone was recorded a few times. This CDR3 is CASSPDSTEAFF. The CDR3 nucleotides are TGTGCCAGCTCACCCGACAGTACTGAAGCTTTCTTT. The chain recombines TRBV18 with TRBJ1-1; a possible D gene is TRBD1 (5 bases). Germline loops: CDR1 KGHSH, CDR2 LQKENI. Trimming took 3 bases from V and 5 from J, leaving 7 bases between them. The CDR3 consists of 12 residues.

The sample holds a few counts of this clone. The chain links TRBV13 to TRBJ2-1; no firm D call. Germline V lookup: CDR1 PRHDT, CDR2 FYEKMQ (reference sequence). There are 14 residues in the CDR3. V shed 5 bases and J shed 2 bases, with 10 bases lying between them. In DNA, the CDR3 is TGTGCCAGCAGCAAACCTACAGCCTACAATGAGCAGTTCTTC. It specifies CASSKPTAYNEQFF.

V usage is TRBV5-4 and J usage is TRBJ2-1; 11 bases line up with TRBD2. Losses at the gene ends were 0 bases for V and 12 bases for J; bases not matched to a gene: 11. Germline loops: CDR1 SGHNT, CDR2 YYREEE (reference sequence). The CDR3 has 16 amino acids. The DNA for the CDR3 is TGTGCCAGCAGCTTGGAAATGGGGACTAGCGGAAGGAGGCAGTTCTTC. It translates to CASSLEMGTSGRRQFF.

This clone occurred a few times. The gene calls are TRBV29-1 and TRBJ2-3; a weak D match, TRBD1 (5 bases). Looked up from germline, CDR1 is SQVTM and CDR2 is ANQGSEA. The V end lost 2 bases, the J end lost 4 bases, and 10 bases lay between the germline ends. This CDR3 has 13 amino acids. DNA of the CDR3: TGCAGCGTTGAACCGACAGCATCAGATACGCAGTATTTT. Translation gives CSVEPTASDTQYF.

The table lists this clone with a few counts. V and J are TRBV7-9 and TRBJ1-5; maybe TRBD1 (5 bases). CDR1 and CDR2 (germline): SEHNR, FQNEAQ (reference sequence). Trimming cost V 0 bases and J 5 bases, with 11 bases left between them. The CDR3 sequence is 15 residues long. The CDR3 nucleotides are TGTGCCAGCAGCTTAGCCGGTACAGGCCATCAGCCCCAGCATTTT. It is translated as CASSLAGTGHQPQHF.

The chain employs TRBV5-1 and TRBJ2-1; 13 bases align to TRBD2. V shed 2 bases and J 7 bases; nucleotides not matched to a gene: 3. CDR1 is SGHRS, CDR2 YFSETQ, per germline. There are 15 residues in the CDR3. The CDR3 spells CASSLLAGGRNEQFF. CDR3 coding DNA: TGCGCCAGCAGCTTACTAGCGGGAGGGCGGAATGAGCAGTTCTTC.

The genes are TRBV4-2 and TRBJ2-7; TRBD1 matches 8 bases. CDR3 size: 15 residues. CDR1 is LGHNA, CDR2 YNFKEQ, per germline. The V gene end was trimmed by 0 bases and the J gene end by 4 bases; junction bases not matched to a gene: 5. The CDR3 region has the DNA TGTGCCAGCAGCCAAGATCCGGACAGGGTGTACGAGCAGTACTTC. Amino acids: CASSQDPDRVYEQYF.

This clone was detected a few times. The V call is TRBV4-1, the J call TRBJ1-2; TRBD1 matches 7 bases. This CDR3 region has 14 residues. The V gene's germline CDR1 is MGHRA and CDR2 YSYEKL. V shed 0 bases, J shed 5 bases, and the junction held 3 bases outside the gene matches. CDR3 in DNA: TGCGCCAGCAGCCAAGAAGGGACAGCTTATGGCTACACCTTC. Translation gives CASSQEGTAYGYTF.

This rearrangement joins TRBV7-9 to TRBJ2-1, with 8 bases aligning to TRBD2. Germline-derived CDR1 and CDR2 are SEHNR and FQNEAQ (reference sequence). The CDR3 has 17 amino acids. V dropped 1 base and J dropped 6; count of bases not matched to a gene: 11. CDR3 protein: CASSLEYQREPINEQFF. The CDR3 DNA sequence: TGTGCCAGCAGCTTAGAGTATCAGCGGGAGCCAATCAATGAGCAGTTCTTC.

Only a few counts were recorded for this clone. V and J are TRBV29-1 and TRBJ2-3; 9 bases align to TRBD1. J lost 5 bases, V lost 1 base, and 1 base had no gene match. CDR3 length equals 13 residues. CDR1 and CDR2 from the germline V gene are SQVTM and ANQGSEA. The CDR3 loop reads CSVEGQGEDTQYF. As DNA, the CDR3 is TGCAGCGTTGAAGGACAGGGGGAAGATACGCAGTATTTT.

The chain links TRBV7-8 to TRBJ2-7, with 9 bases matching TRBD2. This CDR3 is built from 16 residues. J lost 1 base, V lost 1 base, and 5 bases had no gene match. CDR1 and CDR2 from the germline V gene are SGHVS and FQNEAQ. The CDR3 coding sequence is TGTGCCAGCAGCTTAGGAGCTAGCGGGACGTCCTACGAGCAGTACTTC. Amino acids: CASSLGASGTSYEQYF.